The source of this T cell receptor (beta chain) is a study of early T cells in non-severe SARS-CoV-2 infection. At least ten counts were recorded for this clonotype. The CDR3 totals 13 residues. The V and J ends lost 4 bases and 5 bases respectively, with 13 bases between them. From germline, CDR1 is GTSNPN and CDR2 SVGIG (reference sequence). Each CDR3 protein gets one entry after TCRdb re-called the 5' RACE reads with MiXCR. The table shows about 70,000 distinct CDR3 sequences, with more than 12% occurring only once. This specimen was whole blood, taken at baseline. The chain links TRBV30 to TRBJ2-3; TRBD1 might be the D (6 bases). The source is an adult who was a healthcare worker with PCR-confirmed SARS-CoV-2 infection or an uninfected control (not recorded which). The CDR3 region is CAWTGVSRDTQYF. Written as DNA, the CDR3 is TGTGCCTGGACAGGGGTGTCGAGAGATACGCAGTATTTT.